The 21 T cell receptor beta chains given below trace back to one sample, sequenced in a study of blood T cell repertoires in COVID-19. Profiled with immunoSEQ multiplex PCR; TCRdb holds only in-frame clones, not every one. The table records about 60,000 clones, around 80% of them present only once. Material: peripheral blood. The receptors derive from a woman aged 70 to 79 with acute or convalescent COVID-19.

Written as DNA, the CDR3 is TGTGCCAGCTCACCGACGGCACCGGGACAGGGCCTGCGCTACGAGCAGTACTTC. Protein product: CASSPTAPGQGLRYEQYF. The gene calls are TRBV18 and TRBJ2-7, with TRBD1 matching over 9 bases. The CDR3 runs 18 residues. The V gene end was trimmed by 3 bases and the J gene end by 3 bases; junction bases not matched to a gene: 15. CDR1 KGHSH and CDR2 LQKENI come from the germline V gene.

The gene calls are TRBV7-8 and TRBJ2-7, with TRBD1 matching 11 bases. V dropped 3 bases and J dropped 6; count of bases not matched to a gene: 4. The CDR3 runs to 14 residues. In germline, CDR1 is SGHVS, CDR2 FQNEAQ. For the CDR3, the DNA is TGTGCCAGCAGCTTCGGACAGGGGGCGGGCGAGCAGTACTTC. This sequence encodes CASSFGQGAGEQYF.

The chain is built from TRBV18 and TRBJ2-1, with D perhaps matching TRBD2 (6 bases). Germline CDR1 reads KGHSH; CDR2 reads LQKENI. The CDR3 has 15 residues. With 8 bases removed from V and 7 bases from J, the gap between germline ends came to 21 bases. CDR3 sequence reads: CASHGSGHGENEQFF. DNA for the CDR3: TGTGCCAGCCACGGGAGTGGCCATGGCGAAAATGAGCAGTTCTTC.

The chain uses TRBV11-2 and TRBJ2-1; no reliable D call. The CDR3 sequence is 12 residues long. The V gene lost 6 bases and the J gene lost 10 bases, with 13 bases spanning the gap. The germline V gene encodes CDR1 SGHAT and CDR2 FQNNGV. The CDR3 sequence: CASSSPGGEQFF. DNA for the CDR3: TGTGCCAGCAGTTCCCCCGGCGGAGAGCAGTTCTTC.

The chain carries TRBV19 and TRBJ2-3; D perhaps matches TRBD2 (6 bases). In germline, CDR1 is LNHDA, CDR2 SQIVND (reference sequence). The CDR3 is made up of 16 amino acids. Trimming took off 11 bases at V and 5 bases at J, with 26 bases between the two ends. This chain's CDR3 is CACEGPGPRGGDTQYF. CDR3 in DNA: TGTGCCTGCGAAGGTCCAGGGCCCCGGGGAGGAGATACGCAGTATTTT.

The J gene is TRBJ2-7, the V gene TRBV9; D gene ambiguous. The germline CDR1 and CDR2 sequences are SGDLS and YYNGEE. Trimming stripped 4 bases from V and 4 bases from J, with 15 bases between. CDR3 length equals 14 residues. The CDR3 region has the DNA TGTGCCAGCAGCCCCACCCCATATCAGTACGAGCAGTACTTC. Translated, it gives CASSPTPYQYEQYF.

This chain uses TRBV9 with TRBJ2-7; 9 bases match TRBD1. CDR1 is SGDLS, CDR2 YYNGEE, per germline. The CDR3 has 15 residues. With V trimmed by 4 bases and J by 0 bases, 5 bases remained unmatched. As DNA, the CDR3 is TGTGCCAGCAGCCCCGGACAGGGGAACTCCTACGAGCAGTACTTC. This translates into CASSPGQGNSYEQYF. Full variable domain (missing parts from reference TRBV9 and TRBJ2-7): DSGVTQTPKHLITATGQRVTLRCSPRSGDLSVYWYQQSLDQGLQFLIQYYNGEERAKGNILERFSAQQFPDLHSELNLSSLELGDSALYFCASSPGQGNSYEQYFGPGTRLTVT.

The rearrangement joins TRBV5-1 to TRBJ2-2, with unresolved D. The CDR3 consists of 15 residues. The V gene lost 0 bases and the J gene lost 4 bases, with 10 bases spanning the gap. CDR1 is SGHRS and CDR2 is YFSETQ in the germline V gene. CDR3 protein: CASSLDGYSTGELFF. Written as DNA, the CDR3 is TGCGCCAGCAGCTTGGACGGGTACTCCACCGGGGAGCTGTTTTTT.

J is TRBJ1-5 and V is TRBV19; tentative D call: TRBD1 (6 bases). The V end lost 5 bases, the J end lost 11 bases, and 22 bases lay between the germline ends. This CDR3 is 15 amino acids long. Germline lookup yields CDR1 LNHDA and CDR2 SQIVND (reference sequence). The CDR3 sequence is CASSGGRGRLLAQHF. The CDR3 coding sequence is TGTGCCAGTAGTGGAGGCAGGGGCCGCCTTTTGGCCCAGCATTTT.

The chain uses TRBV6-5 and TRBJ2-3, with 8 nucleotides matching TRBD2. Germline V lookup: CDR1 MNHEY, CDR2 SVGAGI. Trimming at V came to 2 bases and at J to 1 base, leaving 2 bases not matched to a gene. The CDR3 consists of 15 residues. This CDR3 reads CASSYQRGRTDTQYF. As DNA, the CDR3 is TGTGCCAGCAGTTACCAGCGGGGGCGCACAGATACGCAGTATTTT.

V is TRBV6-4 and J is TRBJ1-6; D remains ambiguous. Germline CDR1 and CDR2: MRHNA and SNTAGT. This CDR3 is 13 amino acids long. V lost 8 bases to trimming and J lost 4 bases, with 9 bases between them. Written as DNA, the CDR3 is TGTGCCAGCGGCGCGGCTTATAATTCACCCCTCCACTTT. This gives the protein CASGAAYNSPLHF.

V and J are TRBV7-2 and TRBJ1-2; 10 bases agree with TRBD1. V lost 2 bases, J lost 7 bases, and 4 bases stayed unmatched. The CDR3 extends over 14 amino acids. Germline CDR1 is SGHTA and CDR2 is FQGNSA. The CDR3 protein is CASSLSGTGVGYTF. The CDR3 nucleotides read TGTGCCAGCAGCTTATCCGGGACAGGGGTTGGCTACACCTTC.

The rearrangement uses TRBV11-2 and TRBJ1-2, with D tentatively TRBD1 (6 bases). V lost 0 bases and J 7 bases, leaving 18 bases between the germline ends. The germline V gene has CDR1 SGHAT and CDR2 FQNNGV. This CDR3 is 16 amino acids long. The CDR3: CASSLERLTGGGGYTF. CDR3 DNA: TGTGCCAGCAGCTTAGAGCGGCTGACTGGGGGCGGTGGCTACACCTTC.

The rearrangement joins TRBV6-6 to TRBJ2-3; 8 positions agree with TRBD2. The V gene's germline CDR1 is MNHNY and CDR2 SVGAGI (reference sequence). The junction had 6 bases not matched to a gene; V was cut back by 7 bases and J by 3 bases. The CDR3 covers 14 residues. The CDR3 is CASTGGGRTDTQYF. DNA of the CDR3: TGTGCCAGCACCGGGGGGGGCCGGACAGATACGCAGTATTTT.

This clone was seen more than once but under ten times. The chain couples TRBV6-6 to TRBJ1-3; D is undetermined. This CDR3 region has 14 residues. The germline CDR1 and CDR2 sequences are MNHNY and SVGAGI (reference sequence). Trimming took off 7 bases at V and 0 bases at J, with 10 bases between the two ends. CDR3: CASNPGSSGNTIYF. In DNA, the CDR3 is TGTGCCAGCAACCCGGGGAGCTCTGGAAACACCATATATTTT.

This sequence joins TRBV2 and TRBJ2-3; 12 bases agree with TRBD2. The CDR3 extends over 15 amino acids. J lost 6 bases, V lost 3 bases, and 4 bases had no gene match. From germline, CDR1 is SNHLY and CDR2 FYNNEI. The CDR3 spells CASSDTTSGGDTQYF. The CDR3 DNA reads TGTGCCAGCAGTGATACCACTAGCGGGGGGGATACGCAGTATTTT.

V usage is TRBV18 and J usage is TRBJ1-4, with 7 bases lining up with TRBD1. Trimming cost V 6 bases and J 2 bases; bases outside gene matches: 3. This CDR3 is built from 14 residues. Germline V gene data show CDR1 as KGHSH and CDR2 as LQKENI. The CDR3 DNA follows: TGTGCCAGCTCCCAGACAGGGACTAATGAAAAACTGTTTTTT. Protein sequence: CASSQTGTNEKLFF.

The CDR3 here is CASSQPVSSGGARETQYF. CDR3 DNA: TGCGCCAGCAGCCAACCCGTTTCGAGCGGGGGGGCCCGGGAGACCCAGTACTTC. The chain links TRBV4-1 to TRBJ2-5; TRBD2 agrees at 10 bases. Trimming cost V 2 bases and J 5 bases; bases outside gene matches: 14. The CDR3 is 18 amino acids. The germline CDR1 and CDR2 sequences are MGHRA and YSYEKL.

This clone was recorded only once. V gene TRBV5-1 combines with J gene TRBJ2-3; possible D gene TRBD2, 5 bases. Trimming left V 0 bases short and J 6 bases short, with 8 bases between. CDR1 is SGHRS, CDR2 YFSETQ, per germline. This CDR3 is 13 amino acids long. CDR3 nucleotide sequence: TGCGCCAGCAGCTTGGTTGGGGAGGATACGCAGTATTTT. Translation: CASSLVGEDTQYF.

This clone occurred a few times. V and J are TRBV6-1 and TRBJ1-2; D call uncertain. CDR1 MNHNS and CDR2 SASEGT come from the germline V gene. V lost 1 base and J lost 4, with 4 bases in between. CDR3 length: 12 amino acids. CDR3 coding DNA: TGTGCCAGCAGTGAAGAAGCCTATGGCTACACCTTC. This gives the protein CASSEEAYGYTF.

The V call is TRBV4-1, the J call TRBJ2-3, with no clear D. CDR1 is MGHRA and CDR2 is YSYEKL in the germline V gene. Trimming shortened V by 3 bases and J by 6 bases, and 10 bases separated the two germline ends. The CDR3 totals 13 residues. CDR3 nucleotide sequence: TGCGCCAGCAGCCACGCCCGAGATGATACGCAGTATTTT. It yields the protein CASSHARDDTQYF.